This T cell receptor beta chain was sequenced during a study of T cell changes during pregnancy in multiple sclerosis. The CDR3 is made up of 11 amino acids. The V gene's germline CDR1 is SGHVS and CDR2 FNYEAQ. V gave up 5 bases and J gave up 10 bases, with 9 bases separating them. Sequencing used immunoSEQ multiplex PCR; TCRdb keeps in-frame clones, though not all of them. This sample has about 46,000 clones, with 93% found just once. The receptor comes from a female donor with multiple sclerosis, enrolled in a pregnancy study. The sample here was CD8+ T cells from peripheral blood mononuclear cells, taken after pregnancy. The chain carries TRBV7-6 and TRBJ2-1; a weak D match, TRBD2 (6 bases). The CDR3 reads CASSHGGEQFF. The CDR3 DNA follows: TGTGCCAGCAGCCATGGAGGGGAGCAGTTCTTC.